This record concerns one T cell receptor (beta chain) sequence. Trimming took off 5 bases at V and 6 bases at J, with 19 bases between the two ends. Germline loops: CDR1 LGHDT, CDR2 YNNKEL (reference sequence). The CDR3 runs 15 residues. The data stem from a study of blood T cell repertoires in COVID-19. At the level of the study: Italy, Spain and the United States were the sources of the convalescent and acute COVID-19 samples. The analysed material was cDNA or gDNA that came from T cells, B-cell-depleted T cells, or PBMCs.

In the original analysis: Amplification from reference gene primers served as the basis for estimated nucleated cell counts. Sequencing was performed with immunoSEQ multiplex PCR; in TCRdb, only in-frame clones are kept and a portion is missing. That table is the source of V, J and clone size, and D and trimming were worked out from the DNA. The table has about 80,000 clones, about four fifths seen once; the top ten hold 9%. The chain carries TRBV3-1 (or the pseudogene TRBV3-2) and TRBJ1-1; D is unclear. Sequences were obtained from peripheral blood. This TCR derives from a human donor in a cohort sampled during active COVID-19. CDR3 DNA: TGTGCCAGCAGCAACAGTCCGGTAAAGCGGTCTGAAGCTTTCTTT. Its protein is CASSNSPVKRSEAFF.